This TCR beta chain comes out of a study of blood T cells in healthy people across ages. Findings and caveats of the study: It was not possible, with unsorted PBMCs, to conclusively compare naive and antigen-experienced cells.

Only a few counts were recorded for this clonotype. Its matching antigen is unknown. A second PCR of roughly 7 to 11 cycles used a sample-barcoded 5' primer and a J-beta primer mix. Each CDR3 protein gets one entry after TCRdb re-called the 5' RACE reads with MiXCR. The sample contains around 500,000 distinct CDR3 sequences, roughly 48% of which appear only once. The CDR3 length is 15 residues. Germline V gene data show CDR1 as SEHNR and CDR2 as FQNEAQ (reference sequence). V trimming: 2 bases; J trimming: 4 bases; junction bases outside the gene matches: 3. Sequencing used blood. The TCR sequence derives from an elderly man in good health. The rearrangement links TRBV7-9 to TRBJ2-3, with 10 bases aligning to TRBD2. The DNA of the CDR3 is TGTGCCAGCAGCTTACTAGCGGGAGTCCCAGATACGCAGTATTTT. This encodes CASSLLAGVPDTQYF. Looking up the rest from reference TRBV7-9 and TRBJ2-3 gives the full variable domain: DTGVSQNPRHKITKRGQNVTFRCDPISEHNRLYWYRQTLGQGPEFLTYFQNEAQLEKSRLLSDRFSAERPKGSFSTLEIQRTEQGDSAMYLCASSLLAGVPDTQYFGPGTRLTVL.